These T cell receptor beta chains were read from a single sample in a study of cytomegalovirus exposure and HLA in healthy donors. The protocol was immunoSEQ multiplex PCR, while the TCRdb copy is restricted to in-frame clones and leaves out a portion. Of some 160,000 clones in the sample, around 84% were seen once. The sample taken for sequencing was PBMCs. The receptors come from a man between 18 and 29 years old in good health and CMV-seronegative. Each CDR3 is given with its conserved first and last residue. D genes are given only for firm matches. Some rows mark clone size as missing; the rest say once, few, many or name a class of expanded clone.

J gene	clone size	D gene	V gene	CDR3 protein	CDR3 DNA
TRBJ2-3	.	.	TRBV19	CASKPQSTDTQYF	TGTGCCAGCAAACCCCAGAGCACAGATACGCAGTATTTT
TRBJ2-5	.	.	TRBV28	CATVIALAGNQTQYF	TGTGCCACCGTGATCGCCCTGGCGGGAAACCAGACCCAGTACTTC
TRBJ2-2	.	TRBD2	TRBV27	CASVSTLAGITGELFF	TGTGCCAGCGTCAGCACCCTAGCGGGAATCACCGGGGAGCTGTTTTTT
TRBJ1-1	.	.	TRBV25-1	CASIEGPEAFF	TGTGCCAGCATAGAGGGCCCTGAAGCTTTCTTT
TRBJ1-4	.	.	TRBV4-3	CVIKQEEANGGEKLFF	TGCGTTATCAAACAAGAAGAGGCAAACGGAGGTGAAAAACTGTTTTTT
TRBJ1-5	.	TRBD1	TRBV19	CASSPLLQGAKGNQPQHF	TGTGCCAGTAGTCCATTACTTCAGGGGGCGAAGGGCAATCAGCCCCAGCATTTT
TRBJ1-2	.	TRBD1	TRBV13	CASSLNRGGYGYTF	TGTGCCAGCAGCTTAAACAGGGGGGGCTATGGCTACACCTTC
TRBJ2-7	.	TRBD1	TRBV20-1	CSARTGYEQYF	TGCAGTGCCCGGACAGGCTACGAGCAGTACTTC
TRBJ2-3	.	TRBD2	TRBV29-1	CSVAAGGSTDTQYF	TGCAGCGTTGCTGCGGGGGGTAGCACAGATACGCAGTATTTT
TRBJ2-7	.	.	TRBV5-4	CASSLTPQGTYEQYF	TGTGCCAGCAGCTTAACCCCGCAGGGGACCTACGAGCAGTACTTC
TRBJ2-1	.	.	TRBV29-1	CSGTGSYNEQFF	TGCAGCGGAACGGGCTCCTACAATGAGCAGTTCTTC
TRBJ2-5	.	.	TRBV11-1	CASSLGGGLETQYF	TGTGCCAGCAGCTTAGGAGGAGGGTTGGAGACCCAGTACTTC
TRBJ1-2	.	.	TRBV5-4	CASSLKRGNYGYTF	TGTGCCAGCAGCTTGAAGCGGGGGAACTATGGCTACACCTTC
TRBJ2-7	few	.	TRBV2	CASSEGTGGGPAEQYF	TGTGCCAGCAGTGAAGGGACTGGCGGGGGCCCCGCCGAGCAGTACTTC
TRBJ1-3	.	.	TRBV2	CASSLVESSTIYF	TGTGCCAGCAGCCTTGTTGAGTCCTCGACCATATATTTT
TRBJ2-3	.	.	TRBV25-1	CASSVRVTDTQYF	TGTGCCAGCAGCGTCAGGGTCACAGATACGCAGTATTTT
TRBJ2-1	.	.	TRBV4-1	CASKSGSYNEQFF	TGCGCCAGCAAAAGCGGGTCCTACAATGAGCAGTTCTTC
TRBJ1-2	.	.	TRBV29-1	CSVGAAFYGYTF	TGCAGCGTTGGGGCAGCCTTCTATGGCTACACCTTC
TRBJ1-4	.	.	TRBV7-9	CASSLIGEKLFF	TGTGCCAGCAGCCTCATCGGGGAAAAACTGTTTTTT
TRBJ1-6	.	.	TRBV28	CASSLPGNSPLHF	TGTGCCAGCAGTTTACCGGGAAATTCACCCCTCCACTTT
TRBJ2-1	few	TRBD2	TRBV5-1	CASSTTSTSGGVVEQFF	TGCGCCAGCAGCACCACCTCGACTAGCGGGGGGGTGGTTGAGCAGTTCTTC
TRBJ2-7	.	TRBD2	TRBV4-1	CASSQFIAGSHGEQYF	TGCGCCAGCAGCCAGTTCATAGCGGGATCCCATGGCGAGCAGTACTTC
TRBJ2-1	.	.	TRBV4-2	CASSQDRGGAFIYEQFF	TGTGCCAGCAGCCAAGATAGGGGGGGGGCCTTTATTTATGAGCAGTTCTTC
TRBJ2-3	.	TRBD2	TRBV29-1	CSVEAASGGPDTQYF	TGCAGCGTTGAAGCAGCGAGCGGGGGACCAGATACGCAGTATTTT
TRBJ1-2	.	.	TRBV12-5	CASAGAANYGYTF	TGTGCTAGTGCCGGAGCTGCTAACTATGGCTACACCTTC
TRBJ2-7	.	TRBD2	TRBV9	CASSVEGRWGGEQYF	TGTGCCAGCAGCGTAGAGGGACGGTGGGGGGGCGAGCAGTACTTC
TRBJ2-7	.	TRBD1	TRBV27	CASSWDRGRGQYF	TGTGCCAGCAGTTGGGACAGGGGGCGGGGGCAGTACTTC